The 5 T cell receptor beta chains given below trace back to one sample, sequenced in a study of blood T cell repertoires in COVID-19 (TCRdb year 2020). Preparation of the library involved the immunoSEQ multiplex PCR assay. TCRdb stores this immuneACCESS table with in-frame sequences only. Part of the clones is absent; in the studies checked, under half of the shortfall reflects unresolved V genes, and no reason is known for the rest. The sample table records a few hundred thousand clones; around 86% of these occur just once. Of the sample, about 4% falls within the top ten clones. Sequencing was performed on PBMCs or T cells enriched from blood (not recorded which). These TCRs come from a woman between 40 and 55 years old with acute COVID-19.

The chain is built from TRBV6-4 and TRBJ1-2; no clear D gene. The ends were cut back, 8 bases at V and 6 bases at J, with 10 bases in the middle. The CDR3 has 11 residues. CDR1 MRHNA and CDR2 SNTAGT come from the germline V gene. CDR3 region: CASSFRDGYTF. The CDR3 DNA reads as TGTGCCAGCTCCTTCCGGGATGGCTACACCTTC.

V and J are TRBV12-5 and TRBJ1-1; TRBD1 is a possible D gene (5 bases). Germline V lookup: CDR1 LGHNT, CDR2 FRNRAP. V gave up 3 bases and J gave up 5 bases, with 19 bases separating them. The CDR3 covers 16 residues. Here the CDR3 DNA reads TGTGCTAGTGGTTTTTCCGTGGGCGCAGGGATGACTGAAGCTTTCTTT. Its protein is CASGFSVGAGMTEAFF.

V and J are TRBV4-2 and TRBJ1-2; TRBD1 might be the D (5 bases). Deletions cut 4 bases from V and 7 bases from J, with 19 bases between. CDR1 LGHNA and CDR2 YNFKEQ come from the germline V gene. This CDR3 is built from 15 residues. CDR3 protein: CASSPRAPEGLGYTF. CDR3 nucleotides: TGTGCCAGCAGCCCGAGAGCCCCAGAGGGACTTGGCTACACCTTC.

The CDR3 DNA reads TGTGCCAGCTCACCAGGACATTTCTATCCCCAGCATTTT. Its translation is CASSPGHFYPQHF. This rearrangement joins TRBV18 to TRBJ1-5, with D possibly matching TRBD1 (5 bases). V was cut by 2 bases and J by 10 bases, with 12 bases left in between. CDR1 KGHSH and CDR2 LQKENI come from the germline V gene. The CDR3 consists of 13 residues.

CDR3 sequence: CASSITGGAWTFF. DNA of the CDR3: TGTGCCAGTAGTATCACGGGGGGCGCGTGGACTTTCTTT. The genes are TRBV19 and TRBJ1-1; D might be TRBD1 (6 bases). Germline V gives CDR1 LNHDA, CDR2 SQIVND (reference sequence). This CDR3 contains 13 residues. V gave up 3 bases and J gave up 12 bases, with 17 bases separating them.